This T cell receptor (beta chain) is from a study of OX40 agonist ivuxolimab in advanced cancers. The CDR3 loop spans 16 amino acids. The V gene lost 2 bases and the J gene lost 4 bases, with 15 bases spanning the gap. Germline values: CDR1 SNHLY, CDR2 FYNNEI. This clone appeared a few times. TCRdb keeps only in-frame clones here, not all; method: immunoSEQ multiplex PCR. Among about 45,000 clones listed, 84% were seen once. Sampling times: baseline, cycle 4 day 1, cycle 7 day 1. The sample was CD4+ or CD8+ T cells sorted from blood, taken in a trial of the OX40 agonist ivuxolimab. The chain combines TRBV2 with TRBJ2-1; D gene ambiguous. The TCR was taken from an adult with an advanced solid tumor such as melanoma, head and neck, liver or kidney cancer. Here the CDR3 reads CASSESSGGYYNEQFF. The CDR3 DNA reads TGTGCCAGCAGTGAATCGTCCGGCGGTTATTACAATGAGCAGTTCTTC. Complete variable domain (other parts from reference TRBV2 and TRBJ2-1): EPEVTQTPSHQVTQMGQEVILRCVPISNHLYFYWYRQILGQKVEFLVSFYNNEISEKSEIFDDQFSVERPDGSNFTLKIRSTKLEDSAMYFCASSESSGGYYNEQFFGPGTRLTVL.